These T cell receptor beta chains were read from a single sample in a study of T cell repertoires in cytomegalovirus infection. Their cognate antigens are unknown. Each CDR3 protein gets one entry after TCRdb re-called the reads with MiXCR. This table holds around 540,000 distinct CDR3 sequences, 25% to 35% found once. The sample was cultured PBMCs, taken from culture after CMV antigen stimulation. The source is a human donor in good health (CMV status not recorded). Some clones in this sample may be carry-over from other donors' samples. The CDR3 runs from the conserved cysteine through the conserved F or W. Fields, in order: clone size, D gene, CDR3 length, J gene, V gene, CDR3 DNA, CDR3 protein. The D gene is left open where the match is weak. Where a row states a size, it is once, few, many or the class of an expanded clone; other rows omit it.

>.|.|14|TRBJ2-7|TRBV6-2/TRBV6-3
TGTGCCAGCAGTTACGGAGGACAATCCTACGAGCAGTACTTC
CASSYGGQSYEQYF
>.|.|14|TRBJ2-7|TRBV12-3/TRBV12-4
TGTGCCAGCAGTTTACAGGTCCTTAGTTACGAGCAGTACTTC
CASSLQVLSYEQYF
>.|TRBD2|16|TRBJ2-2|TRBV30
TGTGCCTGGAGTACCCCAGCGGGACTAGCTATCGGGGAGCTGTTTTTT
CAWSTPAGLAIGELFF
>.|TRBD1|12|TRBJ1-1|TRBV7-9
TGTGCCAGCAGCCGGGGACAGAATGAAGCTTTCTTT
CASSRGQNEAFF
>.|.|15|TRBJ1-1|TRBV7-6
TGTGCCAGCAGCCACCGGGGCCTCGGGAACACTGAAGCTTTCTTT
CASSHRGLGNTEAFF
>.|TRBD1|16|TRBJ2-5|TRBV2
TGTGCCAGCCGCACCGGGGACAGATCATACGAAGAGACCCAGTACTTC
CASRTGDRSYEETQYF
>.|.|12|TRBJ2-5|TRBV28
TGTGCCAGCAGTTGGACGGAAGAGACCCAGTACTTC
CASSWTEETQYF
>.|TRBD2|16|TRBJ2-1|TRBV7-8
TGTGCCAGCAGCTTTAGCGGGAGGGAATCCTACAATGAGCAGTTCTTC
CASSFSGRESYNEQFF
>.|TRBD1|14|TRBJ2-7|TRBV19
TGTGCCAGTAGTATACGGACAGGAACCTACGAGCAGTACTTC
CASSIRTGTYEQYF
>many|TRBD1|14|TRBJ2-3|TRBV11-3
TGTGCCAGCAGCCGCAGACAGGGAACAGATACGCAGTATTTT
CASSRRQGTDTQYF
>.|TRBD2|14|TRBJ2-1|TRBV6-2/TRBV6-3
TGTGCCAGCAGTTACCGTCTAGCGGCTAATGAGCAGTTCTTC
CASSYRLAANEQFF
>few|.|15|TRBJ2-7|TRBV6-2/TRBV6-3
TGTGCCAGCAGTTACGGGTGGCAGCAAGCCTACGAGCAGTACTTC
CASSYGWQQAYEQYF
>few|.|14|TRBJ1-5|TRBV28
TGTGCCAGCAGTTTAACGCCGGTTTGGCAGCCCCAGCATTTT
CASSLTPVWQPQHF
>.|TRBD1|15|TRBJ1-3|TRBV7-6
TGTGCCAGCAGCTTGCCCTTGGGACAGGGGAACACCATATATTTT
CASSLPLGQGNTIYF
>.|.|14|TRBJ2-2|TRBV7-2
TGTGCCAGCAGCTTTGGAGGTTTTTCCGGGGAGCTGTTTTTT
CASSFGGFSGELFF
>.|TRBD2|14|TRBJ2-1|TRBV6-2/TRBV6-3
TGTGCCAGCAGATTAGCGGGAGGGCCCAATGAGCAGTTCTTC
CASRLAGGPNEQFF
>many|.|13|TRBJ2-7|TRBV7-3
TGTGCCAGCAGCTTAGACGACGGAAGCGAGCAGTACTTC
CASSLDDGSEQYF
>.|TRBD1|14|TRBJ2-2|TRBV28
TGTGCCAGCAGACCGACAGGGGTTGGCGGGGAGCTGTTTTTT
CASRPTGVGGELFF
>.|.|13|TRBJ1-5|TRBV11-2
TGTGCCAGCAGTCGGACAGAGGCTCAGCCCCAGCATTTT
CASSRTEAQPQHF
>.|.|14|TRBJ1-2|TRBV6-7
TGTGCCAGCAACCCCTCGGTCACGAACTATGGCTACACCTTC
CASNPSVTNYGYTF
>.|TRBD1|13|TRBJ1-2|TRBV20-1
TGCAGTGCTAAGGGGGCGACAGACTATGGCTACACCTTC
CSAKGATDYGYTF
>few|TRBD1|15|TRBJ1-1|TRBV11-3
TGTGCCAGCAGCGGGCTGGGACAGGTAAACACTGAAGCTTTCTTT
CASSGLGQVNTEAFF
>few|.|14|TRBJ1-2|TRBV15
TGTGCCACCAGCAGAGAAACAGTTAACTATGGCTACACCTTC
CATSRETVNYGYTF
>few|TRBD1|16|TRBJ1-6|TRBV7-2
TGTGCCAGCAGCCAAGGATCCAGGGGGTATAATTCACCCCTCCACTTT
CASSQGSRGYNSPLHF
>once|TRBD1|13|TRBJ1-5|TRBV30
TGTGCCTGGAACAGGGGTAGCAATCAGCCCCAGCATTTT
CAWNRGSNQPQHF
>few|TRBD2|16|TRBJ2-5|TRBV25-1
TGTGCCAGCAGTGAATGGGGGGGAAGAATCCAGGAGACCCAGTACTTC
CASSEWGGRIQETQYF
>.|.|17|TRBJ2-1|TRBV7-9
TGTGCCAGCAGCTTAGGGGTAGCGGAGACCTTCTACAATGAGCAGTTCTTC
CASSLGVAETFYNEQFF
>.|.|16|TRBJ2-2|TRBV7-6
TGTGCTAGCAGCTACTCCGACTCACCGAACACCGGGGAGCTGTTTTTT
CASSYSDSPNTGELFF
>.|TRBD2|15|TRBJ2-1|TRBV4-1
TGCGCCAGCAGCCAAGAAGGGCGGGGGAGGACTGAGCAGTTCTTC
CASSQEGRGRTEQFF
>.|TRBD2|13|TRBJ2-5|TRBV6-6
TGTGCCAGCACCAATTGGGAGGGTTGGACCCAGTACTTC
CASTNWEGWTQYF
>few|TRBD1|16|TRBJ1-2|TRBV7-8
TGTGCCAGCAGCGACGCCGGGACAGGGACCCACTATGGCTACACCTTC
CASSDAGTGTHYGYTF
>.|.|14|TRBJ2-3|TRBV20-1
TGCAGTGCTAGAGAGACTGAGAGCGGGGATACGCAGTATTTT
CSARETESGDTQYF
>.|.|14|TRBJ2-1|TRBV2
TGTGCCAGCAGTGACTGGGGCTCCTACAATGAGCAGTTCTTC
CASSDWGSYNEQFF
>.|.|13|TRBJ1-5|TRBV19
TGTGCCAGTAGTATAGGGAGATCTCAGCCCCAGCATTTT
CASSIGRSQPQHF
>once|TRBD2|15|TRBJ2-7|TRBV10-3
TGTGCCATCAGTGGCGGGAGGACTTTTTCCTACGAGCAGTACTTC
CAISGGRTFSYEQYF
>few|TRBD2|16|TRBJ2-3|TRBV7-6
TGTGCCAGCAGCTCCCGACTAGCGAGAGCCAAAGATACGCAGTATTTT
CASSSRLARAKDTQYF
>.|.|16|TRBJ1-5|TRBV4-1
TGCGCCAGCAGCCGCCCTGGGGCCCTCGTGTCCCAGCCCCAGCATTTT
CASSRPGALVSQPQHF
>.|TRBD2|17|TRBJ2-3|TRBV18
TGTGCCAGCTCACCGGTTCTAGTAGCGGGAGGCACAGATACGCAGTATTTT
CASSPVLVAGGTDTQYF
>.|.|13|TRBJ2-2|TRBV28
TGTGCCAGCAGACGAACAGACACCGGGGAGCTGTTTTTT
CASRRTDTGELFF
>few|TRBD1|13|TRBJ1-2|TRBV7-8
TGTGCCAGCAGCTTAGGCAGGGGGTATGGCTACACCTTC
CASSLGRGYGYTF
>.|.|13|TRBJ1-1|TRBV6-1
TGTGCCAGCAGTGAATACGAACGGACTGAAGCTTTCTTT
CASSEYERTEAFF
>few|.|15|TRBJ1-1|TRBV12-3/TRBV12-4
TGTGCCAGTCACCCCGGACGTAACACATACACTGAAGCTTTCTTT
CASHPGRNTYTEAFF
>many|TRBD1|17|TRBJ2-7|TRBV5-4
TGTGCCAGCAGCTTGCTCCCGGGACAGGGTTTAATCTACGAGCAGTACTTC
CASSLLPGQGLIYEQYF
>.|TRBD1|15|TRBJ2-7|TRBV6-4
TGTGCCAGCATTGCCGGGACAGGGGGCTCCTACGAGCAGTACTTC
CASIAGTGGSYEQYF
>.|.|13|TRBJ2-5|TRBV19
TGTGCCAGTAGTATTCCTGGAAAAGAGACCCAGTACTTC
CASSIPGKETQYF
>.|TRBD2|12|TRBJ2-3|TRBV6-2/TRBV6-3
TGTGCCAGCGCTAGCGGGATGGATACGCAGTATTTT
CASASGMDTQYF